This entry lists 14 T cell receptor beta chains sequenced from one sample in a study of early stage breast cancer tumors (dated by TCRdb to about 2017). The library was obtained by the immunoSEQ multiplex PCR assay. This is the immuneACCESS table as TCRdb keeps it, with only in-frame sequences that have V and J called. A part of the clones is gone; compared with another copy, unresolved V genes explain less than half, and the rest is unexplained. For this sample the table gives around 48,000 clones, of which about 89% were detected only once. The leading ten clones occupy around 5% of the sample. Sequences were obtained from blood. These receptors were obtained from a person aged 70 to 85 with breast cancer.

This chain connects TRBV19 to TRBJ2-7; D gene uncertain. Trimming left V 4 bases short and J 3 bases short, with 10 bases between. CDR1 and CDR2 (germline): LNHDA, SQIVND (reference sequence). CDR3 length: 13 amino acids. The CDR3 bases are TGTGCCAGTAGTACCGACACCCTCTACGAGCAGTACTTC. Protein product: CASSTDTLYEQYF.

The J gene is TRBJ1-2, the V gene TRBV10-1; 9 bases are shared with TRBD1. This CDR3 is 17 amino acids long. Germline V gene sequence: CDR1 WNHNN, CDR2 SYGVQD (reference sequence). V was clipped by 6 bases and J by 1 base; unmatched bases: 12. CDR3 coding DNA: TGCGCCAGCAGACCACCGACAGGGGGTGATCTTAACTATGGCTACACCTTC. The encoded protein is CASRPPTGGDLNYGYTF.

The gene calls are TRBV10-2 and TRBJ2-4; the match to TRBD1 covers 10 bases. There are 15 residues in the CDR3. Germline V lookup: CDR1 WSHSY, CDR2 SAAADI. V shed 2 bases and J 6 bases; nucleotides not matched to a gene: 4. The CDR3 sequence: CASSEVTGGGNIQYF. Here the CDR3 DNA reads TGCGCCAGCAGTGAGGTGACAGGGGGCGGAAACATTCAGTACTTC.

This clone was found once. V gene TRBV11-3 combines with J gene TRBJ2-5, with 7 nucleotides matching TRBD2. Germline values: CDR1 SGHNT, CDR2 YENEEA. With V trimmed by 5 bases and J by 5 bases, 14 bases remained unmatched. The length of the CDR3 is 16 residues. CDR3 nucleotides: TGTGCCAGCAGCCCCGGCGGGGGAGGAAAAGAGGAGACCCAGTACTTC. Residues: CASSPGGGGKEETQYF. Full variable domain (missing parts from reference TRBV11-3 and TRBJ2-5): EAGVVQSPRYKIIEKKQPVAFWCNPISGHNTLYWYLQNLGQGPELLIRYENEEAVDDSQLPKDRFSAERLKGVDSTLKIQPAELGDSAVYLCASSPGGGGKEETQYFGPGTRLLVL.

CDR3 in DNA: TGTGCCAGCAGGGGACAGGGTTATGGCTACACCTTC. Translation gives CASRGQGYGYTF. J is TRBJ1-2 and V is TRBV27; 9 nucleotides line up with TRBD1. Germline values: CDR1 MNHEY, CDR2 SMNVEV (reference sequence). The trim removed 6 bases at V and 5 bases at J, leaving 1 base unmatched. The CDR3 has 12 amino acids.

For this clone: Germline and junction disagree at one end, which may indicate a read error. The chain employs TRBV28 and TRBJ2-1, with TRBD1 identical over 8 bases. This CDR3 contains 15 residues. Germline V gives CDR1 MDHEN, CDR2 SYDVKM. The CDR3: CASRRAGGSNNEQFF. CDR3 nucleotide sequence: TGTGCCAGCAGAAGGGCAGGGGGCTCCAACAATGAGCAGTTCTTC.

The chain uses TRBV7-2 and TRBJ1-2, with D hard to call. Trimming took 3 bases from V and 3 from J, leaving 8 bases between them. Per the germline V gene, CDR1 is SGHTA and CDR2 is FQGNSA. CDR3 length: 13 residues. CDR3 region: CASSFPSDYGYTF. The CDR3, as DNA: TGTGCCAGCAGCTTTCCGTCAGACTATGGCTACACCTTC.

The V and J genes are TRBV21-1 and TRBJ1-6; TRBD1 is the table's D call, not checked against the DNA. TRBV21-1 is labeled a pseudogene. The CDR3 contains 16 residues. CDR3 sequence (DNA): TGTGCCAGCAGCAAAAGTGGGACAGGGAGGGATTCACCCCTCCACTTT. Translation gives CASSKSGTGRDSPLHF.

The chain employs TRBV5-1 and TRBJ2-3, with a weak D call TRBD1 (5 bases). The CDR3 runs to 14 residues. In germline, CDR1 is SGHRS, CDR2 YFSETQ. Trimming removed 0 bases at V and 5 bases at J, with 10 bases between. The CDR3 spells CASSLAREEDTQYF. The CDR3 DNA sequence: TGCGCCAGCAGCTTGGCCAGGGAAGAAGATACGCAGTATTTT.

This chain connects TRBV9 to TRBJ1-2; 7 positions match TRBD1. CDR3 length: 17 amino acids. The germline V gene has CDR1 SGDLS and CDR2 YYNGEE. The trim removed 0 bases at V and 7 bases at J, leaving 15 bases unmatched. The CDR3 sequence: CASSVATVRQGQAGYTF. The CDR3 DNA sequence: TGTGCCAGCAGCGTAGCTACGGTACGACAGGGCCAGGCTGGCTACACCTTC.

The rearrangement links TRBV18 to TRBJ2-1; D is perhaps TRBD2 (5 bases). There are 17 residues in the CDR3. V lost 3 bases and J 1 base, leaving 16 bases between the germline ends. In germline, CDR1 is KGHSH, CDR2 LQKENI. CDR3: CASSPRGSRGSYNEQFF. The CDR3 bases are TGTGCCAGCTCACCCCGGGGTTCTCGAGGATCCTACAATGAGCAGTTCTTC.

The J gene is TRBJ1-4, the V gene TRBV23-1; D uncertain. TRBV23-1 is recorded as an ORF, its role being uncertain. The CDR3 has 14 amino acids. Deletions cut 7 bases from V and 6 bases from J, with 15 bases between. The DNA of the CDR3 is TGCGCCAGCACGTCGATGGAGCCCGATGAAAAACTGTTTTTT. This sequence encodes CASTSMEPDEKLFF.

The chain recombines TRBV2 with TRBJ2-5; 7 bases map to TRBD2. CDR1 is SNHLY, CDR2 FYNNEI, per germline. CDR3 length: 17 residues. The J segment lost 2 bases and the V segment lost 4 bases, leaving 13 bases of the junction unmatched. CDR3 sequence (DNA): TGTGCCAGCAGTGGGGCGGGGGTATCATCATCGCAAGAGACCCAGTACTTC. Translated, it gives CASSGAGVSSSQETQYF.

Here the CDR3 DNA reads TGTGCCACCAGCGACAGGGTCCGAGGTTCCACAGATACGCAGTATTTT. It is translated as CATSDRVRGSTDTQYF. J is TRBJ2-3 and V is TRBV15, with TRBD1 identical over 7 bases. Trimming removed 5 bases from V and 2 bases from J; junction bases left unmatched: 10. Germline assignment: CDR1 LNHNV and CDR2 YYDKDF (reference sequence). This CDR3 is built from 16 residues.